The next 30 T cell receptor beta chains were all read from a single sample in a study of T cell responses to AZD1222 COVID-19 vaccine. Sequencing was performed with immunoSEQ multiplex PCR; in TCRdb, only in-frame clones are kept and a portion is missing. Among roughly 150,000 clones listed, 80% to 95% were seen once. The material sequenced was peripheral blood, taken on day 0 of AZD1222 vaccination. These receptors came from an adult in good health.

The chain recombines TRBV7-2 with TRBJ1-1; D call uncertain. V was trimmed by 5 bases and J by 0 bases, leaving 10 bases between them. CDR1 SGHTA and CDR2 FQGNSA come from the germline V gene. The CDR3 totals 14 residues. The CDR3 reads CASSILVLNTEAFF. In DNA, the CDR3 is TGTGCCAGCAGCATCCTTGTTCTGAACACTGAAGCTTTCTTT.

V gene TRBV3-1 (or the pseudogene TRBV3-2) combines with J gene TRBJ1-2; 8 nucleotides agree with TRBD1. This CDR3 has 14 amino acids. With 6 bases clipped from V and 7 bases from J, the junction kept 10 bases outside the gene matches. Germline assignment: CDR1 LGHDT and CDR2 YNNKEL (reference sequence). CDR3 sequence: CASRGTGLVFGYTF. Here the CDR3 DNA reads TGTGCCAGCAGGGGGACAGGACTTGTTTTTGGCTACACCTTC.

V and J are TRBV5-1 and TRBJ1-3; TRBD1 is a possible D gene (5 bases). Trimming took 0 bases from V and 3 from J, leaving 10 bases between them. This CDR3 has 15 amino acids. Germline V gene data show CDR1 as SGHRS and CDR2 as YFSETQ. This CDR3 reads CASSLGQGLGNTIYF. CDR3 nucleotide sequence: TGCGCCAGCAGCTTGGGGCAGGGCCTTGGAAACACCATATATTTT.

The chain has TRBV7-2 and TRBJ2-1, with TRBD1 matching over 7 bases. The ends lost 5 bases at V and 9 bases at J; junction bases unmatched: 7. This CDR3 comprises 13 residues. The germline CDR1 and CDR2 sequences are SGHTA and FQGNSA. CDR3 sequence reads: CASSNTGVSEQFF. The DNA of the CDR3 is TGTGCCAGCAGCAACACAGGGGTTAGTGAGCAGTTCTTC.

V gene TRBV19 combines with J gene TRBJ2-5, with 9 bases fitting TRBD2. CDR3 length: 15 amino acids. Germline CDR1 reads LNHDA; CDR2 reads SQIVND (reference sequence). V lost 8 bases to trimming and J lost 2 bases; unmatched junction nucleotides: 9. The CDR3 DNA reads as TGTGCCAGTCAGCCACGCGGGGGGGATCAAGAGACCCAGTACTTC. Translation gives CASQPRGGDQETQYF. Complete variable domain (other parts from reference TRBV19 and TRBJ2-5): DGGITQSPKYLFRKEGQNVTLSCEQNLNHDAMYWYRQDPGQGLRLIYYSQIVNDFQKGDIAEGYSVSREKKESFPLTVTSAQKNPTAFYLCASQPRGGDQETQYFGPGTRLLVL.

The chain combines TRBV27 with TRBJ1-2, with D unclear. Germline V gene data show CDR1 as MNHEY and CDR2 as SMNVEV (reference sequence). With 5 bases removed from V and 5 bases from J, the gap between germline ends came to 18 bases. The CDR3 is made up of 15 amino acids. The CDR3 DNA follows: TGTGCCAGCAGTCCATTCGGGCCCTCCGCGTATGGCTACACCTTC. Translation: CASSPFGPSAYGYTF.

The chain uses TRBV9 and TRBJ1-2; TRBD1 might be the D (6 bases). Germline V lookup: CDR1 SGDLS, CDR2 YYNGEE. Between the trimmed V and J ends, which lost 3 bases and 5 bases, there was a span of 17 bases. The CDR3 has 15 amino acids. This chain's CDR3 is CASSESGQGYYGYTF. The CDR3 nucleotides are TGTGCCAGCAGCGAAAGCGGTCAGGGGTATTATGGCTACACCTTC.

This clone was seen once. The rearrangement joins TRBV18 to TRBJ1-1; 10 bases match TRBD1. The CDR3 spans 16 residues. J gave up 4 bases and V 3 bases, and 8 bases lay outside the gene matches. CDR1 is KGHSH and CDR2 is LQKENI in the germline V gene. CDR3 DNA sequence: TGTGCCAGCTCACCCGCAGACAGGGGGCTCGGCACTGAAGCTTTCTTT. Translating it yields CASSPADRGLGTEAFF.

The chain joins TRBV19 to TRBJ1-5, with D possibly matching TRBD1 (6 bases). Trimming removed 5 bases at V and 6 bases at J, with 14 bases between. The CDR3 totals 14 residues. Germline V gives CDR1 LNHDA, CDR2 SQIVND (reference sequence). The CDR3 is CASSDNRVSQPQHF. Here the CDR3 DNA reads TGTGCCAGTAGTGATAACAGGGTCAGTCAGCCCCAGCATTTT.

V and J are TRBV5-1 and TRBJ1-1; 8 bases agree with TRBD1. V shed 4 bases and J 4 bases; nucleotides not matched to a gene: 6. The CDR3 consists of 14 residues. The germline V gene has CDR1 SGHRS and CDR2 YFSETQ. The CDR3 loop reads CASSPRDRPTEAFF. CDR3 bases: TGCGCCAGCAGCCCGCGGGACAGGCCCACTGAAGCTTTCTTT.

V is TRBV3-1 (or the pseudogene TRBV3-2) and J is TRBJ2-7; 9 nucleotides line up with TRBD1. V shed 5 bases and J 2 bases; nucleotides not matched to a gene: 7. The CDR3 is made up of 15 amino acids. Per the germline V gene, CDR1 is LGHDT and CDR2 is YNNKEL (reference sequence). The CDR3 DNA follows: TGTGCCAGCAGCTATCCGGGACAGGGCGCCTACGAGCAGTACTTC. It specifies CASSYPGQGAYEQYF.

This chain links TRBV6-2 or TRBV6-3 with TRBJ2-5; 8 bases map to TRBD2. CDR3 size: 16 residues. The trim removed 5 bases at V and 5 bases at J, leaving 13 bases unmatched. Looked up from germline, CDR1 is MNHEY and CDR2 is SVGEGT. DNA of the CDR3: TGTGCCAGCAGTCCCGCTCGCGGGGGGCTTTGGGAGACCCAGTACTTC. Protein: CASSPARGGLWETQYF.

The J gene is TRBJ2-7, the V gene TRBV7-2, with TRBD2 identical over 13 bases. V gave up 4 bases and J gave up 7 bases; unmatched junction bases: 13. Per the germline V gene, CDR1 is SGHTA and CDR2 is FQGNSA. The CDR3 consists of 17 residues. The CDR3 sequence is CASSSMLTSGGAREQYF. The DNA of the CDR3 is TGTGCCAGCAGCTCAATGCTTACTAGCGGGGGGGCCCGGGAGCAGTACTTC.

The chain links TRBV11-2 to TRBJ1-1; D call uncertain. The CDR3 is 12 amino acids. Per germline, CDR1 SGHAT and CDR2 FQNNGV. Deletions cut 7 bases from V and 11 bases from J, with 17 bases between. The CDR3 DNA follows: TGTGCCAGCACCCTCCATGCTGGAGGGGCTTTCTTT. This sequence encodes CASTLHAGGAFF. The whole variable domain, remainder taken from reference TRBV11-2 and TRBJ1-1, is EAGVAQSPRYKIIEKRQSVAFWCNPISGHATLYWYQQILGQGPKLLIQFQNNGVVDDSQLPKDRFSAERLKGVDSTLKIQPAKLEDSAVYLCASTLHAGGAFFGQGTRLTVV.

This chain links TRBV29-1 with TRBJ2-7; D is uncertain. V was clipped by 4 bases and J by 0 bases, with 13 bases between them. The CDR3 is 14 amino acids. Looked up from germline, CDR1 is SQVTM and CDR2 is ANQGSEA. In nucleotides, the CDR3 is TGCAGCGTTGTCGATCAGTTGGGCTCCTACGAGCAGTACTTC. It translates to CSVVDQLGSYEQYF.

The chain uses TRBV29-1 and TRBJ2-7, with 7 bases matching TRBD1. V dropped 6 bases and J dropped 1; count of bases not matched to a gene: 12. Germline-derived CDR1 and CDR2 are SQVTM and ANQGSEA. CDR3 size: 15 residues. CDR3: CSVVSRQGSSYEQYF. The DNA for the CDR3 is TGCAGCGTAGTTAGCAGACAGGGAAGTTCCTACGAGCAGTACTTC.

The V call is TRBV2, the J call TRBJ1-5; perhaps TRBD1 as D (6 bases). This CDR3 comprises 14 residues. Germline CDR1 is SNHLY and CDR2 is FYNNEI. Deletions cut 6 bases from V and 5 bases from J, with 14 bases between. CDR3 residues: CASRLKGVDQPQHF. DNA for the CDR3: TGTGCCAGCAGATTAAAGGGGGTAGATCAGCCCCAGCATTTT.

The V call is TRBV2, the J call TRBJ2-7; 14 bases are a match to TRBD2. Germline V lookup: CDR1 SNHLY, CDR2 FYNNEI. This CDR3 spans 15 amino acids. The V gene end was trimmed by 7 bases and the J gene end by 2 bases; junction bases not matched to a gene: 4. The CDR3 DNA reads TGTGCCAGCAAGGGACTAGCGGGAGTAACCTACGAGCAGTACTTC. Protein product: CASKGLAGVTYEQYF.

The chain has TRBV5-4 and TRBJ2-1; D is undetermined. The CDR3 has 13 amino acids. With 0 bases removed from V and 5 bases from J, the gap between germline ends came to 6 bases. Looked up from germline, CDR1 is SGHNT and CDR2 is YYREEE (reference sequence). The CDR3 reads CASSLVSHNEQFF. CDR3 nucleotide sequence: TGTGCCAGCAGCTTGGTCTCACACAATGAGCAGTTCTTC.

The chain uses TRBV28 and TRBJ2-1; TRBD2 aligns across 7 bases. Germline loops: CDR1 MDHEN, CDR2 SYDVKM. Losses at the gene ends were 10 bases for V and 3 bases for J; bases not matched to a gene: 3. The CDR3 loop spans 12 amino acids. The CDR3 loop is CAMGGNYNEQFF. CDR3 DNA sequence: TGTGCCATGGGGGGGAACTACAATGAGCAGTTCTTC.

J is TRBJ1-2 and V is TRBV19; 7 bases are a match to TRBD1. This CDR3 contains 15 residues. Trimming at V came to 3 bases and at J to 7 bases, leaving 11 bases not matched to a gene. In germline, CDR1 is LNHDA, CDR2 SQIVND (reference sequence). This CDR3 reads CASSMVTEGASGYTF. CDR3 bases: TGTGCCAGTAGTATGGTCACGGAGGGGGCTAGTGGCTACACCTTC.

The V gene is TRBV5-1, the J gene TRBJ2-3; 10 bases line up with TRBD2. The CDR3 sequence is 17 residues long. The V gene end was trimmed by 0 bases and the J gene end by 0 bases; junction bases not matched to a gene: 4. The germline V gene encodes CDR1 SGHRS and CDR2 YFSETQ. Here the CDR3 DNA reads TGCGCCAGCAGCTTGGAAGCGGGAGGGCCAAGCACAGATACGCAGTATTTT. Translated: CASSLEAGGPSTDTQYF. The full variable domain, rest sourced from reference TRBV5-1 and TRBJ2-3, is KAGVTQTPRYLIKTRGQQVTLSCSPISGHRSVSWYQQTPGQGLQFLFEYFSETQRNKGNFPGRFSGRQFSNSRSEMNVSTLELGDSALYLCASSLEAGGPSTDTQYFGPGTRLTVL.

The chain uses TRBV11-2 and TRBJ2-3, with TRBD2 identical over 8 bases. Per the germline V gene, CDR1 is SGHAT and CDR2 is FQNNGV. V gave up 10 bases and J gave up 2 bases; unmatched junction bases: 17. This CDR3 is built from 17 residues. The CDR3 loop is CATARTSGGAPTDTQYF. The DNA for the CDR3 is TGTGCCACAGCTCGGACAAGCGGGGGAGCCCCCACAGATACGCAGTATTTT.

The gene calls are TRBV7-3 and TRBJ2-1, with 9 bases lining up with TRBD1. In germline, CDR1 is SGHTA, CDR2 FQGTGA. The CDR3 runs 16 residues. V was clipped by 5 bases and J by 9 bases; unmatched bases: 14. In DNA, the CDR3 is TGTGCCAGCAGCACTCTGGGACAGGGTTTGTTCGGTGAGCAGTTCTTC. As protein: CASSTLGQGLFGEQFF.

The chain is built from TRBV4-2 and TRBJ1-4; TRBD1 is a possible D gene (5 bases). CDR3 length equals 18 residues. CDR1 LGHNA and CDR2 YNFKEQ come from the germline V gene. Trimming took 1 base from V and 0 from J, leaving 15 bases between them. CDR3 sequence: CASSQATGLRATNEKLFF. The CDR3 coding sequence is TGTGCCAGCAGCCAAGCAACAGGCTTAAGAGCAACTAATGAAAAACTGTTTTTT.

The table lists this clone with a count of one. The chain carries TRBV7-9 and TRBJ1-2; D not resolved. The CDR3 is 12 amino acids. CDR1 and CDR2 from the germline V gene are SEHNR and FQNEAQ (reference sequence). With 4 bases removed from V and 4 bases from J, the gap between germline ends came to 7 bases. Written as DNA, the CDR3 is TGTGCCAGCAGCTCTATTAGCTATGGCTACACCTTC. Protein product: CASSSISYGYTF.

The genes are TRBV18 and TRBJ1-3, with D uncertain. The CDR3 is 16 amino acids. CDR1 KGHSH and CDR2 LQKENI come from the germline V gene. The V gene lost 2 bases and the J gene lost 0 bases, with 11 bases spanning the gap. CDR3 region: CASSPGQALSGNTIYF. The CDR3 nucleotides read TGTGCCAGCTCACCAGGGCAGGCGCTCTCTGGAAACACCATATATTTT.

The chain employs TRBV7-9 and TRBJ2-5; D is possibly TRBD1 or TRBD2 (6 bases each). CDR1 is SEHNR, CDR2 FQNEAQ, per germline (reference sequence). The ends were cut back, 0 bases at V and 2 bases at J, with 10 bases in the middle. This CDR3 has 15 residues. The CDR3 here is CASSLAGGLQETQYF. CDR3 in DNA: TGTGCCAGCAGCTTAGCGGGGGGCCTTCAAGAGACCCAGTACTTC. The full variable domain, with the rest looked up from reference TRBV7-9 and TRBJ2-5, is DTGVSQNPRHKITKRGQNVTFRCDPISEHNRLYWYRQTLGQGPEFLTYFQNEAQLEKSRLLSDRFSAERPKGSFSTLEIQRTEQGDSAMYLCASSLAGGLQETQYFGPGTRLLVL.

This chain links TRBV6-4 with TRBJ2-1, with 12 bases that match TRBD2. The junction had 3 bases not matched to a gene; V was cut back by 5 bases and J by 4 bases. The CDR3 length is 15 residues. Germline CDR1 and CDR2: MRHNA and SNTAGT. The CDR3: CASSSTSGSYNEQFF. In nucleotides, the CDR3 is TGTGCCAGCAGTTCGACTAGCGGGAGTTACAATGAGCAGTTCTTC.

The chain uses TRBV27 and TRBJ2-1; no definite D call. This CDR3 region has 11 residues. The V end lost 6 bases, the J end lost 9 bases, and 9 bases lay between the germline ends. Germline values: CDR1 MNHEY, CDR2 SMNVEV (reference sequence). As DNA, the CDR3 is TGTGCCAGCAGGTCCATGCTTGAGCAGTTCTTC. This encodes CASRSMLEQFF.